This T cell receptor (beta chain) is drawn from a study of blood T cell repertoires in COVID-19. Looking at the study overall: Material from acute and convalescent COVID-19 was sourced from the United States, Italy and Spain. Sources were T cells, B-cell-depleted T cells, or PBMCs; the material itself was cDNA or gDNA.

The sample holds a few counts of this clone. Profiled with immunoSEQ multiplex PCR; TCRdb holds only in-frame clones, not every one. Among 70,000 to 95,000 clones listed, around 80% were seen once. This CDR3 is 14 amino acids long. The V segment lost 3 bases and the J segment 2 bases; nucleotides outside the gene matches: 5. Germline loops: CDR1 SGHKS, CDR2 YYEKEE (reference sequence). The chain is built from TRBV5-5 and TRBJ2-7; TRBD1 aligns across 7 bases. The sample taken for sequencing was peripheral blood. The origin of this receptor is a woman aged 45-65 years with acute or convalescent COVID-19. The CDR3 nucleotides are TGTGCCAGCAGCTCGTGGGACAGTACCTACGAGCAGTACTTC. Protein: CASSSWDSTYEQYF.